This TCR beta chain was retrieved from a study of blood T cells in healthy people across ages. Primed by a sample-barcoded 5' primer and a J-beta primer mix, a second PCR proceeded for about 6 to 12 cycles. Each CDR3 protein is one row after TCRdb ran MiXCR on the 5' RACE reads. The sample records roughly 680,000 distinct CDR3 sequences, about 50% being singletons. This CDR3 is 14 amino acids long. CDR1 is ENHRY, CDR2 SYGVKD, per germline. V was cut by 3 bases and J by 3 bases, with 9 bases left in between. The J gene is TRBJ1-5, the V gene TRBV10-3; D unresolved. This TCR was recovered from a woman of 80 years or more in good health. The material sequenced was blood. The DNA of the CDR3 is TGTGCCATCAGTGAAAACGGCCCCAATCAGCCCCAGCATTTT. Translating it yields CAISENGPNQPQHF.